This TCR beta chain was retrieved from a study of vaccination effects on CD4 cells after COVID-19. CD4+ T cell isolation took place after 10 days of culture. Worth noting for this clone: Its antigen is as yet unknown.

Data came from immunoSEQ multiplex PCR; TCRdb stores just in-frame clones and leaves some out. The sample records some 63,000 clones, 72% being singletons. The V gene's germline CDR1 is SGDLS and CDR2 YYNGEE. The CDR3 totals 13 residues. Trimming removed 3 bases at V and 1 base at J, with 6 bases between. This specimen consisted of CD4+ T cells from PBMCs cultured without peptide, obtained before COVID-19 vaccination. This chain connects TRBV9 to TRBJ2-3, with D perhaps matching TRBD2 (5 bases). This clonotype was obtained from a human donor who had a prior SARS-CoV-2 infection. The DNA of the CDR3 is TGTGCCAGCAGCGCCGGGGGCACAGATACGCAGTATTTT. Encoded protein: CASSAGGTDTQYF.